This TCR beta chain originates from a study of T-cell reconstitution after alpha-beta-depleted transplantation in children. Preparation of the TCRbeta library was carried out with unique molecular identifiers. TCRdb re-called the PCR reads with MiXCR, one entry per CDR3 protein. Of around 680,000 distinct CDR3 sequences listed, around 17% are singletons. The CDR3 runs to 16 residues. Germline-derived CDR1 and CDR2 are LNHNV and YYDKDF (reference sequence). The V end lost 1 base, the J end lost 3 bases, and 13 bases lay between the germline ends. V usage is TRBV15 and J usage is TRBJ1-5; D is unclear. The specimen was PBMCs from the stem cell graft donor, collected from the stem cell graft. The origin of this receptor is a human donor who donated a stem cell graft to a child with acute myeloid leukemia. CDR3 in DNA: TGTGCCACCAGCAGAGTCTCCGGGAGACCCAATCAGCCCCAGCATTTT. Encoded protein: CATSRVSGRPNQPQHF. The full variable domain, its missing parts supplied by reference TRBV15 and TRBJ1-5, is DAMVIQNPRYQVTQFGKPVTLSCSQTLNHNVMYWYQQKSSQAPKLLFHYYDKDFNNEADTPDNFQSRRPNTSFCFLDIRSPGLGDTAMYLCATSRVSGRPNQPQHFGDGTRLSIL.